The clone carrying this T cell receptor (beta chain) was observed at least ten times. What it binds is not known. The sample is drawn from a study of T cell repertoires in cytomegalovirus infection. Overall study context: CMV epitopes used comprised recently identified HLA-C-restricted ones and well-studied HLA-B-restricted ones. Through public TCR beta signatures, both CMV infection and matching HLA type were indicated. Whole-study findings and limits: Cumulated frequencies of public TCR beta families served to identify carriers of CMV plus the relevant HLA.

The CDR3 totals 16 residues. The trim removed 0 bases at V and 8 bases at J, leaving 3 bases unmatched. TCRdb analysed the reads with MiXCR anew, one entry per CDR3 protein. The sample shows about 500,000 distinct CDR3 sequences, about 33% of them seen only once. V is TRBV12-3 or TRBV12-4 and J is TRBJ2-1; 14 positions agree with TRBD2. Sequenced here: cultured PBMCs, sampled from culture after CMV antigen stimulation. This sequence was found in a human donor in good health (CMV status not recorded). Some clones in this sample may be carry-over from other donors' samples. In DNA form, the CDR3 reads TGTGCCAGCAGTTTAGCGACTAGCGGGAGGGCCGATGAGCAGTTCTTC. Amino acid sequence: CASSLATSGRADEQFF.